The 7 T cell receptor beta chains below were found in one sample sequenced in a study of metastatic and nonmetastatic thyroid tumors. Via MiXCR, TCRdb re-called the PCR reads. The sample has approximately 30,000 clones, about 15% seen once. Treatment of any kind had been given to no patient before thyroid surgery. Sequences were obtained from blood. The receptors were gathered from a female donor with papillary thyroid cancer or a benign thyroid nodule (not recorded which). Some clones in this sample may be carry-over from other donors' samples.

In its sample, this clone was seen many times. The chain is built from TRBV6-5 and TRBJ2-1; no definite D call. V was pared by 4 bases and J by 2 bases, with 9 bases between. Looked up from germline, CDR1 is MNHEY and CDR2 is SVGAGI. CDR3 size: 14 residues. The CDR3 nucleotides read TGTGCCAGCAGTTCCTCGACCCCCTACAATGAGCAGTTCTTC. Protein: CASSSSTPYNEQFF.

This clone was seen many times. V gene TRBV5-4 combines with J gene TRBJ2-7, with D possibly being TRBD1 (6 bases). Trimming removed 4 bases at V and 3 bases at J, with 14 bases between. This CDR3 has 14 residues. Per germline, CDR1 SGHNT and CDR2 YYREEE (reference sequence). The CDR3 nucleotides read TGTGCCAGCAGCCTCGAGGGGGAAGGCTACGAGCAGTACTTC. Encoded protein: CASSLEGEGYEQYF.

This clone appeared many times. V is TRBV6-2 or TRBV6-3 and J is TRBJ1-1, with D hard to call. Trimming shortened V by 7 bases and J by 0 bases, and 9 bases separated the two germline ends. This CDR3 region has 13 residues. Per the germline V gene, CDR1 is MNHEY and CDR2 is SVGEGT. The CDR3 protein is CASKAAMNTEAFF. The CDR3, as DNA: TGTGCCAGCAAGGCGGCCATGAACACTGAAGCTTTCTTT.

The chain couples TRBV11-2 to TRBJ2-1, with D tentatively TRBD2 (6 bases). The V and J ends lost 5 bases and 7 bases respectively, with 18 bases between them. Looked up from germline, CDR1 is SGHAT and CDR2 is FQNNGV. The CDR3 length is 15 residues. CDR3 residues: CASSASASVVNEQFF. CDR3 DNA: TGTGCCAGCAGCGCCTCGGCTAGCGTGGTGAATGAGCAGTTCTTC.

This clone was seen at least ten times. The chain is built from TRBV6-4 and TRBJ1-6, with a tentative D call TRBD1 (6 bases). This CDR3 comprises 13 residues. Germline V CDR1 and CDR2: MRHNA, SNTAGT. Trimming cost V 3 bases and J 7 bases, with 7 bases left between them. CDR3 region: CASSEGTNSPLHF. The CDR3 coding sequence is TGTGCCAGCAGTGAGGGGACAAATTCACCCCTCCACTTT.

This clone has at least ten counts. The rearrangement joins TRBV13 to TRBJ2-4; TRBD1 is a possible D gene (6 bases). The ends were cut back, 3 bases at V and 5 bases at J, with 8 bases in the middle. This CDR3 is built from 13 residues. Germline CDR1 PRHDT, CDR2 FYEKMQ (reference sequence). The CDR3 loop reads CASSLGHENIQYF. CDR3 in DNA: TGTGCCAGCAGCTTGGGACACGAAAACATTCAGTACTTC.

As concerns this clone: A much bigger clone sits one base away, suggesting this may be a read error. Written as DNA, the CDR3 is TGCGCCAGCAGCTTGGGCGGGGGCCACGAAAAACTGTTTTTT. Its translation: CASSLGGGHEKLFF. The V and J genes are TRBV5-1 and TRBJ1-4; perhaps TRBD1 as D (6 bases). V was pared by 0 bases and J by 8 bases, with 11 bases between. This CDR3 comprises 14 residues. Germline V CDR1 and CDR2: SGHRS, YFSETQ.